This T cell receptor beta chain was obtained from a study of cytomegalovirus exposure and HLA in healthy donors. General study results and limits: TCR clusters originating in the first cohort tended to co-occur in the 110 or so validation repertoires, according to a later analysis.

Concerning this clone itself: The antigen remains unidentified.

The data were produced by immunoSEQ multiplex PCR, yet TCRdb's version contains in-frame clones alone and is incomplete. The sample includes 55,000 to 70,000 clones, just under 95% of them seen just once. The CDR3 is 14 amino acids. V was pared by 7 bases and J by 2 bases, with 13 bases between. Germline V gene lookup returns CDR1 SGHNT and CDR2 YYREEE (reference sequence). V and J are TRBV5-4 and TRBJ2-1; no firm D call. What was sequenced was PBMCs. The clonotype originates from a man between 18 and 29 years old in good health and CMV-seronegative. The CDR3 DNA reads TGTGCCAGCGCTCCGGGTCAGACCTACAATGAGCAGTTCTTC. This gives the protein CASAPGQTYNEQFF.